This TCR beta chain was obtained from a study of OX40 agonist ivuxolimab in advanced cancers. About the study: Ivuxolimab, which patients received intravenously every 2 weeks, was dosed at 0.01 to 10 mg/kg.

The investigators sampled blood at baseline, at cycle 4 day 1, and at cycle 7 day 1. Assay used: immunoSEQ multiplex PCR; TCRdb lists only in-frame clones, some missing. The profile shows 65,000 to 95,000 clones, approximately 92% of them singletons. Germline V gives CDR1 SGHDT, CDR2 YYEEEE. The CDR3 has 15 amino acids. Between the trimmed V and J ends, which lost 2 bases and 5 bases, there was a span of 14 bases. The specimen was CD4+ or CD8+ T cells sorted from blood, collected in a trial of the OX40 agonist ivuxolimab. This chain uses TRBV5-6 with TRBJ1-5; possible D gene TRBD1, 5 bases. This sequence originates from an adult with an advanced solid tumor such as melanoma, head and neck, liver or kidney cancer. This CDR3 is CASSFLGRGDQPQHF. CDR3 in DNA: TGTGCCAGCAGCTTCTTGGGACGTGGGGATCAGCCCCAGCATTTT.